Below, 2 T cell receptor beta chains from the same sample are listed, as sequenced in a study of beta chain features in type 1 diabetes (dated by TCRdb to about 2018). Libraries were built with the immunoSEQ multiplex PCR assay. All of the isolated RNA was reverse transcribed with the High Capacity cDNA Reverse Transcription Kit, so expressed TCRB transcripts were sequenced. TCRdb stores this immuneACCESS table with in-frame sequences only. Part of the clones is absent; in the studies checked, under half of the shortfall reflects unresolved V genes, and no reason is known for the rest. For this sample there are roughly 150,000 clones; 9% to 10% appear just once. The ten largest clones take up 2% to 3% of the sample. The sample comprised central memory CD4+ T cells from blood. Receptors were obtained from a woman aged 18 to 35 in good health.

The chain is built from TRBV6-5 and TRBJ2-2; the D is unclear. The germline V and J ends were trimmed by 0 bases and 8 bases, with 10 bases remaining between them. Germline V gene data show CDR1 as MNHEY and CDR2 as SVGAGI. The CDR3 has 14 residues. The chain's CDR3 is CASSYSLTRGELFF. As DNA, the CDR3 is TGTGCCAGCAGTTACTCCTTGACGCGGGGGGAGCTGTTTTTT.

V is TRBV18 and J is TRBJ2-5; the match to TRBD2 covers 9 bases. The CDR3 sequence is 16 residues long. With 6 bases clipped from V and 1 base from J, the junction kept 9 bases outside the gene matches. Per the germline V gene, CDR1 is KGHSH and CDR2 is LQKENI. The CDR3 protein is CASSPGLADSQETQYF. The CDR3 DNA reads as TGTGCCAGCTCCCCGGGACTAGCAGACTCCCAAGAGACCCAGTACTTC.